This T cell receptor beta chain emerged from a study of T cell clonality in common variable immunodeficiency. In the case of this clone: What it binds is not known. The CDR3 end falls 3 residues outside the read, so it is completed with the germline J gene.

The V gene's germline CDR1 is SGHRS and CDR2 YFSETQ. Trimming shortened V by 4 bases and J by 2 bases, and 11 bases separated the two germline ends. This CDR3 contains 14 residues. Data came from immunoSEQ multiplex PCR; TCRdb stores just in-frame clones and leaves some out. The profile covers about 28,000 clones, none occurring a single time. Notes on the study in general: In common variable immunodeficiency, TCR beta chains reportedly carried fewer deletions and N-nucleotide insertions.

The material sequenced was peripheral blood mononuclear cells. This chain uses TRBV5-1 with TRBJ2-3; D may be TRBD2 (6 bases). This receptor was obtained from a human donor with common variable immunodeficiency. CDR3 DNA (partial): TGCGCCAGCAGCACCGGACTATCCACAGATACG. The encoded protein is CASSTGLSTDT. In full, the CDR3 is CASSTGLSTDTQYF.